The 10 T cell receptor beta chains below all came from one sample that was sequenced in a study of neurological immune-mediated disorders. Each CDR3 protein is one row after TCRdb ran MiXCR on the 5' RACE reads. The sample holds some 27,000 distinct CDR3 sequences, roughly 25% seen once. What was sequenced was CD4+ T cells from blood. These receptors all stem from a man in his fifties or sixties with HTLV-1-associated myelopathy (HAM/TSP).

This clonotype has at least ten counts. CDR3: CASSLDRAETQYF. The CDR3 bases are TGTGCCAGCAGCTTGGACAGGGCTGAGACCCAGTACTTC. V usage is TRBV7-9 and J usage is TRBJ2-5, with TRBD1 matching 8 bases. This CDR3 has 13 amino acids. Germline V gives CDR1 SEHNR, CDR2 FQNEAQ (reference sequence). V was clipped by 3 bases and J by 5 bases; unmatched bases: 2.

This clonotype was detected ten times or more. The chain recombines TRBV6-1 with TRBJ2-7; D call uncertain. This CDR3 has 13 amino acids. CDR1 and CDR2 (germline): MNHNS, SASEGT. The V end was cut by 4 bases, the J end by 2 bases, with 9 bases between. The CDR3 region is CASSAAPTYEQYF. CDR3 coding DNA: TGTGCCAGCAGTGCGGCACCTACCTACGAGCAGTACTTC.

There are many counts of this clonotype. The chain has TRBV5-5 and TRBJ2-2; D is ambiguous. V lost 4 bases and J 4 bases, leaving 17 bases between the germline ends. The germline V gene has CDR1 SGHKS and CDR2 YYEKEE (reference sequence). This CDR3 spans 16 amino acids. The DNA for the CDR3 is TGTGCCAGCAGCCCCGAATGGGCGGTCGGCACCGGGGAGCTGTTTTTT. Translation: CASSPEWAVGTGELFF.

The sample holds many counts of this clonotype. The V gene is TRBV3-1, the J gene TRBJ1-6; no firm D call. The CDR3 loop spans 14 amino acids. The V and J ends lost 0 bases and 6 bases respectively, with 6 bases between them. CDR1 and CDR2 (germline): LGHDT, YNNKEL (reference sequence). CDR3 region: CASSQEIPNSPLHF. The CDR3 region has the DNA TGTGCCAGCAGCCAAGAAATACCTAATTCACCCCTCCACTTT.

This clonotype was picked up a small number of times. This sequence joins TRBV27 and TRBJ2-7; 14 bases align to TRBD2. Germline V gene lookup returns CDR1 MNHEY and CDR2 SMNVEV (reference sequence). After removal of 6 bases from V and 2 bases from J, the junction contained 6 bases not matched to a gene. The CDR3 runs 16 residues. Written as DNA, the CDR3 is TGTGCCAGCAGCCGGGGACTAGCGGGAGTTGCCTACGAGCAGTACTTC. It is translated as CASSRGLAGVAYEQYF.

This clonotype appeared a few times. This rearrangement joins TRBV27 to TRBJ1-4; D may be TRBD1 (5 bases). The CDR3 extends over 16 amino acids. Germline assignment: CDR1 MNHEY and CDR2 SMNVEV (reference sequence). The V end lost 5 bases, the J end lost 8 bases, and 21 bases lay between the germline ends. In nucleotides, the CDR3 is TGTGCCAGCAGTCCCAGAGCCCCGGGGAGGGACGAAAAACTGTTTTTT. Its translation is CASSPRAPGRDEKLFF.

This clonotype is categorized as large. The junction departs from the called germline gene at one end, perhaps through a read error. V gene TRBV15 combines with J gene TRBJ1-2; 7 nucleotides line up with TRBD1. Germline V gene lookup returns CDR1 LNHNV and CDR2 YYDKDF (reference sequence). This CDR3 contains 12 residues. The CDR3 sequence is CATSGDRAGYTF. CDR3 sequence (DNA): TGTGCCACCAGCGGAGACAGGGCTGGCTACACCTTC.

This clonotype appeared many times. V gene TRBV11-2 combines with J gene TRBJ2-3; the match to TRBD2 covers 7 bases. V lost 5 bases, J lost 2 bases, and 13 bases stayed unmatched. Germline CDR1 is SGHAT and CDR2 is FQNNGV. This CDR3 spans 17 amino acids. CDR3 DNA sequence: TGTGCCAGCAGCCCCTTGGATAGCGGGTTCCTCACAGATACGCAGTATTTT. It specifies CASSPLDSGFLTDTQYF. Drawing the rest from reference TRBV11-2 and TRBJ2-3, the complete variable domain is EAGVAQSPRYKIIEKRQSVAFWCNPISGHATLYWYQQILGQGPKLLIQFQNNGVVDDSQLPKDRFSAERLKGVDSTLKIQPAKLEDSAVYLCASSPLDSGFLTDTQYFGPGTRLTVL.

This clonotype appeared many times. The CDR3 here is CSASEDSPLHF. CDR3 nucleotides: TGCAGTGCTAGCGAAGATTCACCCCTCCACTTT. The rearrangement links TRBV20-1 to TRBJ1-6; D gene unclear. CDR1 is DFQATT, CDR2 SNEGSKA, per germline (reference sequence). The CDR3 has 11 amino acids. Trimming left V 3 bases short and J 8 bases short, with 5 bases between.

This chain uses TRBV7-9 with TRBJ1-1; D might be TRBD1 (5 bases). This CDR3 is built from 15 residues. Trimming removed 5 bases at V and 5 bases at J, with 18 bases between. Germline values: CDR1 SEHNR, CDR2 FQNEAQ (reference sequence). DNA of the CDR3: TGTGCCAGCAGCCCGGGGGAGCCGGGAGGAACTGAAGCTTTCTTT. This codes for CASSPGEPGGTEAFF.